These 20 T cell receptor beta chains were sequenced from one sample in a study of regulatory T cells in long-lasting Graves disease. Specified time point: newly diagnosed GD, antithyroid drugs for less than 3 months. PBMC RNA served as the TCR library source. The authors built TCR beta libraries using iRepertoire HTBI primers and Arm-PCR of CDR3 regions. TCRdb independently ran MiXCR on the multiplex PCR reads; one entry per CDR3 protein. This table has approximately 400,000 distinct CDR3 sequences, 10% to 15% appearing once. The sample also formed part of further work on T cells in Graves' hyperthyroidism and ophthalmopathy.

The sequences come from peripheral blood mononuclear cells (PBMCs), collected at new diagnosis, from a patient treated with antithyroid drugs. Receptors were obtained from a woman under 30 with Graves disease.

This clonotype was observed a few times. This chain uses TRBV4-2 with TRBJ1-1, with unresolved D. Germline V gives CDR1 LGHNA, CDR2 YNFKEQ. The CDR3 consists of 14 residues. V was cut by 1 base and J by 4 bases, with 10 bases left in between. The CDR3 loop reads CASSQVPSGTEAFF. CDR3 nucleotides: TGTGCCAGCAGCCAAGTCCCATCGGGCACTGAAGCTTTCTTT.

On this clonotype itself: Given a much more abundant clone one base away, this may be a read error. The chain carries TRBV4-2 and TRBJ2-5; 7 nucleotides agree with TRBD1. The CDR3 has 15 amino acids. Germline V gene lookup returns CDR1 LGHNA and CDR2 YNFKEQ. CDR3 nucleotide sequence: TGTGCCAGCAACCAAGGGGACAGTCATTCGGAGACCCAGTACTTC. It yields the protein CASNQGDSHSETQYF.

In its sample, this clonotype was seen many times. This chain connects TRBV3-1 to TRBJ2-1; 13 bases map to TRBD2. V was clipped by 5 bases and J by 6 bases; unmatched bases: 4. Germline CDR1 is LGHDT and CDR2 is YNNKEL (reference sequence). This CDR3 comprises 15 residues. CDR3 amino acids: CASSTGLAGLNEQFF. The CDR3 DNA sequence: TGTGCCAGCAGCACGGGACTAGCGGGACTCAATGAGCAGTTCTTC.

This clonotype was detected ten times or more. The chain employs TRBV13 and TRBJ2-3; 7 nucleotides agree with TRBD2. The length of the CDR3 is 15 residues. Germline V gene sequence: CDR1 PRHDT, CDR2 FYEKMQ (reference sequence). J gave up 6 bases and V 5 bases, and 11 bases lay outside the gene matches. The CDR3 sequence: CASSPGRGGEDTQYF. Written as DNA, the CDR3 is TGTGCCAGCAGCCCCGGGCGGGGAGGGGAGGATACGCAGTATTTT.

This clonotype was seen repeatedly, ten times or more. The chain uses TRBV3-1 and TRBJ2-3, with a weak D call TRBD2 (5 bases). CDR1 is LGHDT, CDR2 YNNKEL, per germline (reference sequence). Trimming shortened V by 5 bases and J by 4 bases, and 16 bases separated the two germline ends. The CDR3 is made up of 15 amino acids. This CDR3 is CASSSRPRGADTQYF. The CDR3 DNA follows: TGTGCCAGCAGCTCCCGGCCACGGGGAGCAGATACGCAGTATTTT.

This clonotype was counted many times. This chain joins TRBV28 and TRBJ2-5; 7 nucleotides match TRBD2. CDR3 length: 14 amino acids. The V gene's germline CDR1 is MDHEN and CDR2 SYDVKM. The J segment lost 5 bases and the V segment lost 4 bases, leaving 7 bases of the junction unmatched. The CDR3 DNA is TGTGCCAGCAGTTCCCCTTGGGGGGGTGAGACCCAGTACTTC. Amino acids: CASSSPWGGETQYF.

This clonotype was seen repeatedly, ten times or more. This chain links TRBV6-2 or TRBV6-3 with TRBJ1-5, with 10 bases identical to TRBD1. The CDR3 sequence is 18 residues long. V was pared by 2 bases and J by 2 bases, with 9 bases of the junction left unmatched. From germline, CDR1 is MNHEY and CDR2 SVGEGT. The CDR3 region is CASSYSAGQGLGNQPQHF. The CDR3 DNA reads TGTGCCAGCAGTTACAGCGCGGGACAGGGGCTGGGCAATCAGCCCCAGCATTTT.

This clonotype has at least ten counts. The chain is built from TRBV7-2 and TRBJ2-1; D is uncertain. V lost 1 base to trimming and J lost 8 bases, with 24 bases between them. The germline V gene encodes CDR1 SGHTA and CDR2 FQGNSA. The CDR3 contains 18 residues. The CDR3 loop reads CASSLGLSSRQSTYEQFF. Here the CDR3 DNA reads TGTGCCAGCAGCTTAGGATTATCTTCCCGGCAGAGCACCTATGAGCAGTTCTTC.

The chain links TRBV15 to TRBJ2-4, with D unresolved. Germline V gene sequence: CDR1 LNHNV, CDR2 YYDKDF (reference sequence). V gave up 0 bases and J gave up 2 bases, with 2 bases separating them. This CDR3 region has 13 residues. The CDR3 DNA sequence: TGTGCCACCAGCAGAGATTCCAAAAACATTCAGTACTTC. This gives the protein CATSRDSKNIQYF.

There are many counts of this clonotype. The gene calls are TRBV7-2 and TRBJ2-1; D may be TRBD2 (5 bases). The germline V and J ends were trimmed by 4 bases and 0 bases, with 16 bases remaining between them. CDR3 length equals 17 residues. Germline CDR1 is SGHTA and CDR2 is FQGNSA. CDR3 nucleotide sequence: TGTGCCAGCAGCTCTCGAGCGGCTCGAAGCTCCTACAATGAGCAGTTCTTC. Residues: CASSSRAARSSYNEQFF.

This clonotype has at least ten counts. This chain uses TRBV11-2 with TRBJ2-1; no clear D gene. V was clipped by 6 bases and J by 6 bases, with 18 bases between them. This CDR3 spans 15 amino acids. Germline lookup yields CDR1 SGHAT and CDR2 FQNNGV. The CDR3 sequence: CASSPDPRVANEQFF. CDR3 DNA: TGTGCCAGCAGTCCTGACCCCCGTGTAGCCAATGAGCAGTTCTTC. The full variable domain, its missing parts supplied by reference TRBV11-2 and TRBJ2-1, is EAGVAQSPRYKIIEKRQSVAFWCNPISGHATLYWYQQILGQGPKLLIQFQNNGVVDDSQLPKDRFSAERLKGVDSTLKIQPAKLEDSAVYLCASSPDPRVANEQFFGPGTRLTVL.

This clonotype has a handful of counts. The V gene is TRBV25-1, the J gene TRBJ2-2, with TRBD1 as a possible D gene (6 bases). V was shortened by 2 bases and J by 7 bases, with 17 bases between the two germline ends. Looked up from germline, CDR1 is MGHDK and CDR2 is SYGVNS. The CDR3 spans 16 residues. The CDR3 DNA reads TGTGCCAGCAGTGAACCCAGGGCAGGGGATGGCGGGGAGCTGTTTTTT. Its translation is CASSEPRAGDGGELFF.

This clonotype was counted ten times or more. This rearrangement joins TRBV5-1 to TRBJ2-2; no reliable D call. The V end was cut by 0 bases, the J end by 7 bases, with 10 bases between. The V gene's germline CDR1 is SGHRS and CDR2 YFSETQ. The CDR3 is 14 amino acids. CDR3 sequence: CASSLEGSRGELFF. Written as DNA, the CDR3 is TGCGCCAGCAGCTTGGAAGGCAGCCGCGGGGAGCTGTTTTTT. Full variable domain (rest looked up from reference TRBV5-1 and TRBJ2-2): KAGVTQTPRYLIKTRGQQVTLSCSPISGHRSVSWYQQTPGQGLQFLFEYFSETQRNKGNFPGRFSGRQFSNSRSEMNVSTLELGDSALYLCASSLEGSRGELFFGEGSRLTVL.

The chain recombines TRBV4-1 with TRBJ2-7; D not resolved. The CDR3 spans 13 residues. V lost 2 bases and J 0 bases, leaving 5 bases between the germline ends. The germline V gene has CDR1 MGHRA and CDR2 YSYEKL. DNA for the CDR3: TGCGCCAGCAGCCAACTAGACTCCTACGAGCAGTACTTC. It translates to CASSQLDSYEQYF.

The V gene is TRBV3-1, the J gene TRBJ2-1; TRBD2 agrees at 7 bases. The trim removed 0 bases at V and 4 bases at J, leaving 12 bases unmatched. There are 18 residues in the CDR3. Germline CDR1 reads LGHDT; CDR2 reads YNNKEL (reference sequence). The CDR3: CASSQEGAGEGYYNEQFF. CDR3 DNA: TGTGCCAGCAGCCAAGAAGGCGCGGGAGAGGGTTATTACAATGAGCAGTTCTTC.

This clonotype was counted at least ten times. The chain carries TRBV6-1 and TRBJ1-2, with D unclear. The CDR3 has 13 residues. Trimming took off 2 bases at V and 6 bases at J, with 10 bases between the two ends. Germline CDR1 MNHNS, CDR2 SASEGT. The chain's CDR3 is CASSEPVGDGYTF. The CDR3 DNA is TGTGCCAGCAGTGAACCCGTTGGGGATGGCTACACCTTC.

Many counts were recorded for this clonotype. The chain has TRBV11-2 and TRBJ2-2; D is perhaps TRBD1 (6 bases). The V end lost 5 bases, the J end lost 4 bases, and 17 bases lay between the germline ends. This CDR3 spans 16 amino acids. Germline assignment: CDR1 SGHAT and CDR2 FQNNGV. CDR3 DNA sequence: TGTGCCAGCAGCCACCGACAGGTCCCAGCCACCGGGGAGCTGTTTTTT. It yields the protein CASSHRQVPATGELFF.

The V and J genes are TRBV2 and TRBJ2-1, with TRBD2 as a possible D gene (6 bases). The germline V and J ends were trimmed by 5 bases and 8 bases, with 22 bases remaining between them. Germline V gene sequence: CDR1 SNHLY, CDR2 FYNNEI. The CDR3 is 16 residues long. CDR3 sequence reads: CASSPLPRGGSDEQFF. In DNA, the CDR3 is TGTGCCAGCAGTCCCCTCCCGCGGGGCGGCTCCGATGAGCAGTTCTTC.

This clonotype showed up many times. V and J are TRBV6-5 and TRBJ2-1; D gene unclear. Germline V gene data show CDR1 as MNHEY and CDR2 as SVGAGI. This CDR3 spans 15 amino acids. V was clipped by 4 bases and J by 7 bases, with 17 bases between them. The chain's CDR3 is CASSSLPDVLNEQFF. In DNA, the CDR3 is TGTGCCAGCAGTTCCCTCCCGGACGTCCTGAATGAGCAGTTCTTC.

This clonotype occurred a few times. The chain uses TRBV7-9 and TRBJ1-2, with D unclear. The germline V gene encodes CDR1 SEHNR and CDR2 FQNEAQ (reference sequence). This CDR3 has 15 residues. V lost 3 bases and J lost 4, with 15 bases in between. The CDR3 reads CASSFLAEDAYGYTF. CDR3 nucleotides: TGTGCCAGCAGCTTTCTGGCTGAGGACGCCTATGGCTACACCTTC.